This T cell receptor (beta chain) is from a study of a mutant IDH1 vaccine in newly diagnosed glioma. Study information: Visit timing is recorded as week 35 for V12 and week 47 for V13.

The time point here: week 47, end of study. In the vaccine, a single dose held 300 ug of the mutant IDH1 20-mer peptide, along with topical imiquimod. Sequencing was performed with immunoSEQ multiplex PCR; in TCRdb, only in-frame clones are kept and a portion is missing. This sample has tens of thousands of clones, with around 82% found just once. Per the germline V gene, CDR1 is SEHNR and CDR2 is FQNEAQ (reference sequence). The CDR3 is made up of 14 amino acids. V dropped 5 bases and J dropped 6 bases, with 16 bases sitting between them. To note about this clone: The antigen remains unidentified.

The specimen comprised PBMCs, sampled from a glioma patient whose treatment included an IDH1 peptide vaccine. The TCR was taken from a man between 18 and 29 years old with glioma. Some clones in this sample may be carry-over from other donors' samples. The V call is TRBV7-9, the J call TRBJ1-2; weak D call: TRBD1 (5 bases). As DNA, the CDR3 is TGTGCCAGCAGCACCGCCCGGGGGTTGGATGGCTACACCTTC. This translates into CASSTARGLDGYTF.